These T cell receptor beta chains were read from a single sample in a study of PD-L1 blockade in urothelial cancer. The method was immunoSEQ multiplex PCR; TCRdb's version includes in-frame clones alone and lacks a portion of them. The table records 35,000 to 55,000 clones, roughly 78% of them present only once. The sequencing used PBMCs, collected around atezolizumab (anti-PD-L1) treatment. These receptors all come from a man in his 60s with urothelial cancer. The CDR3 runs from the conserved cysteine through the conserved F or W. The order of the fields is clone size, V gene, D gene, J gene, CDR3 DNA, CDR3 protein. The D gene is left open where the match is weak. Rows may omit the clone size; those that give it use once, few, many or a size class.

-	TRBV28	TRBD1	TRBJ2-7	TGTGCCAGCAGGGAATCCCGACAGGGTTCTGACGAGCAGTACTTC	CASRESRQGSDEQYF
-	TRBV2	TRBD2	TRBJ2-3	TGTGCCAGCAGTGCTTTAGCGGGAGGGTACACAGATACGCAGTATTTT	CASSALAGGYTDTQYF
-	TRBV7-9	TRBD1	TRBJ1-1	TGTGCCAGCAGCTTAGGGCAGGGGGCTGAAGCTTTCTTT	CASSLGQGAEAFF
once	TRBV7-8	TRBD2	TRBJ2-7	TGTGCCAGCAGCCCCTTAGCGGGGGGCCCCGCCGAGCAGTACTTC	CASSPLAGGPAEQYF
once	TRBV10-1	-	TRBJ1-2	TGCGCCAGCAGTGAAGCGACAGCTTATGGCTACACCTTC	CASSEATAYGYTF
once	TRBV13	TRBD1	TRBJ2-7	TGTGCCAGCAGCTTAAGGGGGCCCTACGAGCAGTACTTC	CASSLRGPYEQYF
-	TRBV29-1	TRBD2	TRBJ2-1	TGCAGCGAGGGACTAGCGGGGGGCGAGCAGTTCTTC	CSEGLAGGEQFF
-	TRBV15	-	TRBJ1-2	TGTGCCACCAGCAGAGAGGGCATGAACTATGGCTACACCTTC	CATSREGMNYGYTF
few	TRBV9	TRBD1	TRBJ2-7	TGTGCCAGCAGCGTTTCAGGGGGCTACGAGCAGTACTTC	CASSVSGGYEQYF
-	TRBV19	-	TRBJ2-7	TGTGCCAGTAGTGAGCGGGACAGGAGCTACGAGCAGTACTTC	CASSERDRSYEQYF
-	TRBV6-1	-	TRBJ2-7	TGTGCCAGCAGTAGGACAGTCTACGAGCAGTACTTC	CASSRTVYEQYF
once	TRBV28	-	TRBJ2-7	TGTGCCAGCATGGGGCTTCCATGGCACGAGCAGTACTTC	CASMGLPWHEQYF
-	TRBV19	TRBD1	TRBJ1-1	TGTGCCAGTAGGAAGTGGACAGGGGAAACTGAAGCTTTCTTT	CASRKWTGETEAFF
-	TRBV2	-	TRBJ1-2	TGTGCCAGCAGTGAAGCGAGGGGGGGGCTGGGCATCTACACCTTC	CASSEARGGLGIYTF
-	TRBV28	TRBD1	TRBJ1-1	TGTGCCAGCATATCTCGGACAGGCGGGTACACTGAAGCTTTCTTT	CASISRTGGYTEAFF
-	TRBV6-1	-	TRBJ1-5	TGTGCCAGCAGTGAAGACCCCAGGCCCAATCAGCCCCAGCATTTT	CASSEDPRPNQPQHF
-	TRBV9	TRBD2	TRBJ2-1	TGTGCCAGCAGCGCCGCCAGCGGGGGGTTTGCCAATGAGCAGTTCTTC	CASSAASGGFANEQFF
-	TRBV5-1	-	TRBJ2-3	TGCGCCAGCAGCTTAGGCGGGGCTAGCACAGATACGCAGTATTTT	CASSLGGASTDTQYF
-	TRBV30	-	TRBJ1-5	TGTGCCTGGAGTGTCGGGTTGGATCAGCCCCAGCATTTT	CAWSVGLDQPQHF
-	TRBV19	TRBD1	TRBJ1-1	TGTGCCAGTATAGGGACAGGGGTTGTAACTGAAGCTTTCTTT	CASIGTGVVTEAFF
-	TRBV7-2	-	TRBJ2-3	TGTGCCAGCAGCTTAACTACGGCAACCACAGATACGCAGTATTTT	CASSLTTATTDTQYF
-	TRBV6-1	TRBD1	TRBJ1-2	TGTGCCAGCAGTGAAGCGGACAGGAACGGCTACACCTTC	CASSEADRNGYTF
-	TRBV27	-	TRBJ2-1	TGTGCCAGCGGGAGGAGGAGCTCCTACAATGAGCAGTTCTTC	CASGRRSSYNEQFF
-	TRBV6-5	TRBD1	TRBJ1-2	TGTGCCAGCAGCCTAAATGACAGGGGTGGTGGCTACACCTTC	CASSLNDRGGGYTF
-	TRBV5-4	TRBD2	TRBJ2-3	TGTGCCAGCAGAGGGGGACTAGCGGAGACAGATACGCAGTATTTT	CASRGGLAETDTQYF
-	TRBV28	-	TRBJ1-2	TGTGCCAGCAGTTTATACGGGAAGGGCCAGGGCTACACCTTC	CASSLYGKGQGYTF
-	TRBV6-1	TRBD1	TRBJ1-5	TGTGCCAGCAGTTGGACAGGGGGTTTGGATCAGCCCCAGCATTTT	CASSWTGGLDQPQHF
-	TRBV19	TRBD2	TRBJ2-1	TGTGCCAGTAGTGCTGCGACTAGCCGCAACAATGAGCAGTTCTTC	CASSAATSRNNEQFF
-	TRBV19	TRBD2	TRBJ2-2	TGTGCCAGTAGTCGGCGGGAGGCCCCCACCGGGGAGCTGTTTTTT	CASSRREAPTGELFF
-	TRBV19	TRBD1	TRBJ1-5	TGTGCCAGTAGTGCCCCGACAGGGGGGTTCAATCAGCCCCAGCATTTT	CASSAPTGGFNQPQHF
-	TRBV6-4	TRBD1	TRBJ1-2	TGTGCCAGCAGTGAGGACAGGAGAATGTATGGCTACACCTTC	CASSEDRRMYGYTF
once	TRBV7-9	-	TRBJ1-2	TGTGCCAGCAGCTTAGCGCCAGGCAGCTATGGCTACACCTTC	CASSLAPGSYGYTF
-	TRBV25-1	-	TRBJ2-7	TGTGCCAGCAGTTCTACCAGCAGGGCGGGATTCGAGCAGTACTTC	CASSSTSRAGFEQYF
-	TRBV5-8	-	TRBJ1-5	TGTGCCAGCAGCTTTGGATGGGACAATAGCAATCAGCCCCAGCATTTT	CASSFGWDNSNQPQHF
few	TRBV4-1	-	TRBJ2-7	TGCGCCAGCAGCCAAGATTCGAGGAGACTGGGTTGGTACGAGCAGTACTTC	CASSQDSRRLGWYEQYF
-	TRBV9	TRBD2	TRBJ2-5	TGTGCCAGCAGACACAAGGAGGCTAGCGGGGTAATAATGGAGACCCAGTACTTC	CASRHKEASGVIMETQYF
-	TRBV30	TRBD1	TRBJ1-1	TGTGCCTGGAGCGTCGGACAGGGAGCAGCTTTCTTT	CAWSVGQGAAFF
few	TRBV27	TRBD2	TRBJ2-3	TGTGCCAGCAGTTTATCGGGGCCTAGCGGGAGGGCCGGAGGCACAGATACGCAGTATTTT	CASSLSGPSGRAGGTDTQYF
once	TRBV2	-	TRBJ1-5	TGTGCCAGCAGTGCTGCGGGACTCAATCAGCCCCAGCATTTT	CASSAAGLNQPQHF
-	TRBV18	-	TRBJ1-4	TGTGCCAGCTCACGGGAGGCGGGGGAAAAACTGTTTTTT	CASSREAGEKLFF
-	TRBV5-1	TRBD2	TRBJ2-3	TGCGCCAGCAGCCCCTTTGCGGGGGACCTCACAGATACGCAGTATTTT	CASSPFAGDLTDTQYF
-	TRBV5-6	-	TRBJ2-5	TGTGCCAGCAGCTTGGGACACCCTCGGCAAGAGACCCAGTACTTC	CASSLGHPRQETQYF
few	TRBV27	-	TRBJ1-6	TGTGCCAGCAGTTTTCAGAATTCACCCCTCCACTTT	CASSFQNSPLHF
-	TRBV7-9	TRBD1	TRBJ2-1	TGTGCCAGCAGCTTGGGACAGGGTTACAATGAGCAGTTCTTC	CASSLGQGYNEQFF